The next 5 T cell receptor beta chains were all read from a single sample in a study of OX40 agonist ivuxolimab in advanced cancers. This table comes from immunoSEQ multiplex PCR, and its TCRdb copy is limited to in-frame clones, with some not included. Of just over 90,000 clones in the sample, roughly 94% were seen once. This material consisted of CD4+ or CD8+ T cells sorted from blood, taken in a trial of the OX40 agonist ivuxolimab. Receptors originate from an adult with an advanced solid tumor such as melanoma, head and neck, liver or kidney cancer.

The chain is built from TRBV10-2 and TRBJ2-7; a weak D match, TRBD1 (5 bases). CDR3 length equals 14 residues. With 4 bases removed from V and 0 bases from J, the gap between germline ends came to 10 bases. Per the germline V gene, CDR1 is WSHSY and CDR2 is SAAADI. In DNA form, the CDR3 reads TGCGCCAGCAGTGGACAGAGTTACTCCTACGAGCAGTACTTC. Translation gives CASSGQSYSYEQYF.

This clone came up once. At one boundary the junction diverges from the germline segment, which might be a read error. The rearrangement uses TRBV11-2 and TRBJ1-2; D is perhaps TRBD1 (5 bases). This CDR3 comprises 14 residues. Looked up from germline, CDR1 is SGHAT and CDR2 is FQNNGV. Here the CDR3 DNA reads TGTGCCAGCAGCTTGAGTCTTCAGGGCTATGGCTGCACCTTC. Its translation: CASSLSLQGYGCTF.

CDR3 coding DNA: TGTGCCAGCAGCTTGGTTCGGTCCGGGGAGCTGTTTTTT. Residues: CASSLVRSGELFF. The chain employs TRBV7-3 and TRBJ2-2, with D unresolved. Trimming removed 3 bases at V and 6 bases at J, with 8 bases between. From germline, CDR1 is SGHTA and CDR2 FQGTGA. CDR3 size: 13 residues.

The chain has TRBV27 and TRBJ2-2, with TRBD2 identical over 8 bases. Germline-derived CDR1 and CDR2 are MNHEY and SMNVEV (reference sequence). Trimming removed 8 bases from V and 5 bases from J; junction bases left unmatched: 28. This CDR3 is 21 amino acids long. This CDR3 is CASGTRGWYSGKTLGTGELFF. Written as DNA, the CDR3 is TGTGCCAGCGGGACCAGGGGTTGGTATAGCGGGAAGACCCTGGGAACCGGGGAGCTGTTTTTT.

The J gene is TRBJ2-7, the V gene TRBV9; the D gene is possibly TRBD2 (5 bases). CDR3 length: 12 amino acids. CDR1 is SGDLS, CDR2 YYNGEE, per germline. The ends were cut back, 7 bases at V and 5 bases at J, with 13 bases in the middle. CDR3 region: CASGPGIHEQYF. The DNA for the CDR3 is TGTGCCAGCGGTCCCGGGATCCACGAGCAGTACTTC.